Here is one T cell receptor (beta chain) with its context. Germline is not matched at one junction end, which may reflect a read error. The sample is drawn from a study of CD8+CD57+ T cells in acquired aplastic anemia. Selection for sequencing was limited to patients who had shown CD8+CD57+ cell expansion by flow cytometry. Genomic DNA constituted the template upon which TCR beta VDJ and CDR3 profiling was performed. TCRdb reprocessed the reads with MiXCR, giving one entry per CDR3 protein. The sample contains approximately 250,000 distinct CDR3 sequences, roughly 82% of which appear only once. This TCR was sampled from a human donor with aplastic anemia. Sequencing was carried out using sorted CD4+, CD8+, or CD8+CD57+ T cells (not recorded which) from PBMCs.

The CDR3 DNA reads TGTGCCAGCAGCCTCCGGGACAGGGGCATGGACTATGGCTACACCTTC. This gives the protein CASSLRDRGMDYGYTF. V gene TRBV5-1 combines with J gene TRBJ1-2, with 10 nucleotides matching TRBD1. Germline CDR1 is SGHRS and CDR2 is YFSETQ. This CDR3 contains 16 residues.